One sample yielded the 29 T cell receptor beta chains listed below, sequenced in a study of cytomegalovirus exposure and HLA in healthy donors. Amplification used 60 Vbeta primers and 13 Jbeta primers. Data came from immunoSEQ multiplex PCR; TCRdb stores just in-frame clones and leaves some out. Its table records 70,000 or so clones. The sample comprised PBMCs. The receptor source for this set is a boy younger than 18 in good health and CMV-seronegative.

This chain joins TRBV30 and TRBJ1-3; D is perhaps TRBD1 (6 bases). V lost 3 bases, J lost 0 bases, and 12 bases lay in between. CDR3 length equals 15 residues. Germline assignment: CDR1 GTSNPN and CDR2 SVGIG (reference sequence). CDR3 DNA: TGTGCCTGGAGAGAACAGGGTAACTCTGGAAACACCATATATTTT. Its protein product is CAWREQGNSGNTIYF.

The genes are TRBV18 and TRBJ1-1; D is undetermined. CDR1 is KGHSH and CDR2 is LQKENI in the germline V gene. Trimming removed 3 bases from V and 1 base from J, with 9 bases in between. The CDR3 runs to 14 residues. CDR3 loop: CASSPLSENTEAFF. The CDR3 DNA sequence: TGTGCCAGCTCACCGCTTTCAGAGAACACTGAAGCTTTCTTT. The complete variable domain, with remaining parts taken from reference TRBV18 and TRBJ1-1, reads NAGVMQNPRHLVRRRGQEARLRCSPMKGHSHVYWYRQLPEEGLKFMVYLQKENIIDESGMPKERFSAEFPKEGPSILRIQQVVRGDSAAYFCASSPLSENTEAFFGQGTRLTVV.

This chain links TRBV19 with TRBJ1-5; 8 bases fit TRBD1. The V gene's germline CDR1 is LNHDA and CDR2 SQIVND (reference sequence). The J segment lost 1 base and the V segment lost 1 base, leaving 15 bases of the junction unmatched. The CDR3 totals 20 residues. CDR3: CASSIGGRGPYFASNQPQHF. The CDR3 region has the DNA TGTGCCAGTAGTATAGGAGGCAGGGGGCCTTATTTTGCGAGCAATCAGCCCCAGCATTTT.

The chain employs TRBV9 and TRBJ2-3; 10 nucleotides match TRBD1. This CDR3 is 18 amino acids long. Unmatched junction bases numbered 13, after V lost 3 bases and J lost 3 bases. The germline gives CDR1 SGDLS, CDR2 YYNGEE. The DNA for the CDR3 is TGTGCCAGCAGCGAGGGGTTGTCCGGGACAGGGGCGACAGATACGCAGTATTTT. Translated: CASSEGLSGTGATDTQYF.

The rearrangement links TRBV11-2 to TRBJ2-7, with D tentatively TRBD1 (7 bases). V lost 5 bases and J 2 bases, leaving 16 bases between the germline ends. The germline CDR1 and CDR2 sequences are SGHAT and FQNNGV. The CDR3 loop spans 15 amino acids. The CDR3 is CASSPQGGSAYEQYF. For the CDR3, the DNA is TGTGCCAGCAGCCCCCAGGGGGGCAGCGCCTACGAGCAGTACTTC.

V is TRBV6-1 and J is TRBJ1-6; no definite D call. V was pared by 1 base and J by 5 bases, with 6 bases between. The CDR3 contains 14 residues. Germline-derived CDR1 and CDR2 are MNHNS and SASEGT. The DNA of the CDR3 is TGTGCCAGCAGTGAAGGACAAGATAATTCACCCCTCCACTTT. Translation gives CASSEGQDNSPLHF.

The chain is built from TRBV25-1 and TRBJ2-7; TRBD1 agrees at 9 bases. The CDR3 loop spans 14 amino acids. Germline V gene sequence: CDR1 MGHDK, CDR2 SYGVNS. The J segment lost 5 bases and the V segment lost 4 bases, leaving 6 bases of the junction unmatched. CDR3: CASSAGTGSHEQYF. Written as DNA, the CDR3 is TGTGCCAGCAGTGCAGGGACAGGGTCTCACGAGCAGTACTTC.

The chain employs TRBV15 and TRBJ2-7; a weak D match, TRBD2 (7 bases). CDR1 is LNHNV and CDR2 is YYDKDF in the germline V gene (reference sequence). The V end lost 0 bases, the J end lost 5 bases, and 17 bases lay between the germline ends. This CDR3 is 16 amino acids long. The CDR3 nucleotides read TGTGCCACCAGCAGAGAGGGGGCGGGAGTATCCGACGAGCAGTACTTC. Its translation: CATSREGAGVSDEQYF.

The CDR3 DNA reads as TGCGCCAGCAGCTTACCTAACTACGAGCAGTACTTC. Translated: CASSLPNYEQYF. The rearrangement uses TRBV5-1 and TRBJ2-7; D is unresolved. This CDR3 is 12 amino acids long. Trimming shortened V by 2 bases and J by 3 bases, and 6 bases separated the two germline ends. The germline CDR1 and CDR2 sequences are SGHRS and YFSETQ.

This chain links TRBV19 with TRBJ2-7; D possibly corresponds to TRBD2 (6 bases). Germline V gene data show CDR1 as LNHDA and CDR2 as SQIVND (reference sequence). The V end lost 6 bases, the J end lost 3 bases, and 21 bases lay between the germline ends. The length of the CDR3 is 16 residues. In nucleotides, the CDR3 is TGTGCCAGTAGCAAAAGGAGGGACCTAGGGCTCTACGAGCAGTACTTC. Protein product: CASSKRRDLGLYEQYF.

This chain links TRBV19 with TRBJ2-7; 10 nucleotides line up with TRBD2. In germline, CDR1 is LNHDA, CDR2 SQIVND (reference sequence). The CDR3 loop spans 14 amino acids. The ends lost 5 bases at V and 2 bases at J; junction bases unmatched: 3. Here the CDR3 reads CASSGLAGAYEQYF. Here the CDR3 DNA reads TGTGCCAGTAGTGGGCTAGCGGGGGCCTACGAGCAGTACTTC.

The chain employs TRBV5-6 and TRBJ1-2, with D perhaps matching TRBD1 (5 bases). Trimming removed 0 bases at V and 0 bases at J, with 15 bases between. The germline gives CDR1 SGHDT, CDR2 YYEEEE. The CDR3 runs to 17 residues. Written as DNA, the CDR3 is TGTGCCAGCAGCTTGGGCGGGGCCGGAGGGGCTAACTATGGCTACACCTTC. It codes for CASSLGGAGGANYGYTF.

The chain couples TRBV7-9 to TRBJ1-1; no reliable D call. V lost 1 base to trimming and J lost 1 base, with 4 bases between them. The CDR3 loop spans 13 amino acids. The V gene's germline CDR1 is SEHNR and CDR2 FQNEAQ (reference sequence). The chain's CDR3 is CASSLEANTEAFF. Here the CDR3 DNA reads TGTGCCAGCAGCTTAGAAGCGAACACTGAAGCTTTCTTT.

The rearrangement joins TRBV18 to TRBJ1-2, with 7 bases matching TRBD1. The length of the CDR3 is 13 residues. Germline-derived CDR1 and CDR2 are KGHSH and LQKENI. With V trimmed by 6 bases and J by 3 bases, 4 bases remained unmatched. The CDR3 protein is CASSYTGDYGYTF. CDR3 bases: TGTGCCAGCTCCTACACAGGGGACTATGGCTACACCTTC.

The chain recombines TRBV30 with TRBJ2-7; D is ambiguous. The CDR3 is 12 amino acids. V was shortened by 2 bases and J by 2 bases, with 7 bases between the two germline ends. The germline gives CDR1 GTSNPN, CDR2 SVGIG (reference sequence). The CDR3 loop reads CAWSSTPYEQYF. CDR3 nucleotide sequence: TGTGCCTGGAGTTCCACTCCCTACGAGCAGTACTTC.

The chain joins TRBV19 to TRBJ1-1, with TRBD1 identical over 7 bases. In germline, CDR1 is LNHDA, CDR2 SQIVND (reference sequence). CDR3 length: 14 residues. V gave up 8 bases and J gave up 6 bases; unmatched junction bases: 12. The CDR3 sequence: CASGTGTEISEAFF. Here the CDR3 DNA reads TGTGCCAGTGGAACCGGGACAGAGATTTCTGAAGCTTTCTTT.

V gene TRBV29-1 combines with J gene TRBJ2-7, with 10 positions matching TRBD2. Trimming at V came to 7 bases and at J to 1 base, leaving 10 bases not matched to a gene. CDR3 length: 15 amino acids. Per germline, CDR1 SQVTM and CDR2 ANQGSEA. Written as DNA, the CDR3 is TGCAGCGCCCTAAAACTAGCGGGGTTATCCTACGAGCAGTACTTC. The encoded protein is CSALKLAGLSYEQYF.

The rearrangement links TRBV2 to TRBJ2-2; D gene unclear. With 7 bases removed from V and 5 bases from J, the gap between germline ends came to 11 bases. The CDR3 is 13 residues long. Germline V gene lookup returns CDR1 SNHLY and CDR2 FYNNEI. CDR3 loop: CASKQAMTGELFF. CDR3 sequence (DNA): TGTGCCAGCAAGCAGGCCATGACCGGGGAGCTGTTTTTT.

V gene TRBV19 combines with J gene TRBJ1-1; D might be TRBD1 (5 bases). The germline V gene encodes CDR1 LNHDA and CDR2 SQIVND (reference sequence). V lost 1 base, J lost 7 bases, and 10 bases lay in between. The CDR3 runs 13 residues. CDR3 sequence: CASSIGRGDEAFF. In DNA form, the CDR3 reads TGTGCCAGTAGTATAGGTAGGGGCGATGAAGCTTTCTTT.

The chain combines TRBV19 with TRBJ1-2; D ambiguous. Trimming took off 3 bases at V and 2 bases at J, with 7 bases between the two ends. This CDR3 is built from 13 residues. The germline V gene has CDR1 LNHDA and CDR2 SQIVND (reference sequence). The CDR3 loop is CASSILTNYGYTF. DNA of the CDR3: TGTGCCAGTAGTATCCTAACGAACTATGGCTACACCTTC.

The V gene is TRBV2, the J gene TRBJ2-1; 12 nucleotides align to TRBD2. The CDR3 extends over 14 amino acids. CDR1 and CDR2 from the germline V gene are SNHLY and FYNNEI. V lost 10 bases to trimming and J lost 5 bases; unmatched junction nucleotides: 6. The CDR3 DNA reads TGTGCCAACGAACTAGCGGGGGGCCACAATGAGCAGTTCTTC. Its protein is CANELAGGHNEQFF.

The chain couples TRBV30 to TRBJ1-3; D is undetermined. The germline gives CDR1 GTSNPN, CDR2 SVGIG (reference sequence). This CDR3 is built from 14 residues. Trimming left V 3 bases short and J 4 bases short, with 13 bases between. CDR3 protein: CAWRAPGWGNTIYF. In DNA form, the CDR3 reads TGTGCCTGGAGAGCCCCGGGATGGGGAAACACCATATATTTT.

V and J are TRBV7-9 and TRBJ1-1; TRBD1 agrees at 11 bases. Germline V gene lookup returns CDR1 SEHNR and CDR2 FQNEAQ (reference sequence). Losses at the gene ends were 5 bases for V and 8 bases for J; bases not matched to a gene: 7. The CDR3 extends over 14 amino acids. CDR3 coding DNA: TGTGCCAGCAGCAGGACAGGGGGCGCAATCGAAGCTTTCTTT. Translating gives CASSRTGGAIEAFF.

J is TRBJ1-2 and V is TRBV4-2; D is perhaps TRBD1 (5 bases). Germline CDR1 reads LGHNA; CDR2 reads YNFKEQ. The CDR3 length is 15 residues. V was pared by 7 bases and J by 4 bases, with 19 bases between. CDR3 residues: CASTPGDREGYGYTF. The CDR3 DNA follows: TGTGCCAGCACCCCGGGGGACCGCGAGGGCTATGGCTACACCTTC.

The gene calls are TRBV5-4 and TRBJ1-1, with TRBD1 identical over 11 bases. V was clipped by 0 bases and J by 4 bases; unmatched bases: 8. The CDR3 runs to 17 residues. Per germline, CDR1 SGHNT and CDR2 YYREEE (reference sequence). The CDR3 here is CASSLGEDRGLGTEAFF. CDR3 DNA sequence: TGTGCCAGCAGCTTGGGGGAGGACAGGGGGCTTGGCACTGAAGCTTTCTTT.

This rearrangement joins TRBV9 to TRBJ1-4, with 7 nucleotides matching TRBD1. Germline CDR1 is SGDLS and CDR2 is YYNGEE. This CDR3 is built from 15 residues. Losses at the gene ends were 0 bases for V and 8 bases for J; bases not matched to a gene: 7. CDR3 DNA sequence: TGTGCCAGCAGCGTAGAGGGACAGAGCGAAGAAAAACTGTTTTTT. It codes for CASSVEGQSEEKLFF.

The rearrangement uses TRBV5-1 and TRBJ2-5; 9 bases fit TRBD1. J was trimmed by 4 bases and V by 1 base; bases with no gene match: 5. Germline loops: CDR1 SGHRS, CDR2 YFSETQ. The CDR3 has 15 amino acids. In DNA, the CDR3 is TGCGCCAGCAGCTTGAGGGGACAGGGATTAGAGACCCAGTACTTC. Protein product: CASSLRGQGLETQYF.

The chain has TRBV19 and TRBJ1-1; 7 bases match TRBD1. Looked up from germline, CDR1 is LNHDA and CDR2 is SQIVND (reference sequence). The CDR3 spans 15 residues. V shed 5 bases, J shed 3 bases, and the junction held 9 bases outside the gene matches. The chain's CDR3 is CASSLGTAKYTEAFF. The CDR3 region has the DNA TGTGCCAGTAGTTTAGGGACAGCTAAGTACACTGAAGCTTTCTTT.

The chain has TRBV30 and TRBJ2-3, with 8 bases matching TRBD2. Trimming at V came to 0 bases and at J to 1 base, leaving 0 bases not matched to a gene. The germline V gene encodes CDR1 GTSNPN and CDR2 SVGIG (reference sequence). The CDR3 spans 14 residues. The chain's CDR3 is CAWSVAGGTDTQYF. CDR3 nucleotide sequence: TGTGCCTGGAGTGTAGCGGGGGGCACAGATACGCAGTATTTT. Supplemented by reference TRBV30 and TRBJ2-3, the full variable domain reads SQTIHQWPATLVQPVGSPLSLECTVEGTSNPNLYWYRQAAGRGLQLLFYSVGIGQISSEVPQNLSASRPQDRQFILSSKKLLLSDSGFYLCAWSVAGGTDTQYFGPGTRLTVL.